This passage covers 10 T cell receptor beta chains from one sample sequenced in a study of molecular identifiers for immune sequencing clone quantification. A single record per CDR3 protein comes from TCRdb applying MiXCR to the PCR reads. The sample yields under 650,000 distinct CDR3 sequences, just under 20% seen once. The specimen was naive CD8+ T cells from blood, with Jurkat cell RNA spiked in. Indicated subset: FACS-sorted CD8+CD4-CCR7+CD45RA+ naive T cells. The receptors were gathered from a human donor in good health. Some libraries in this study had Jurkat cell RNA spiked in.

This clonotype was detected ten times or more. DNA for the CDR3: TGTGCCAGCACCAGCAGGGTTAGCTCTGGGGCCAACGTCCTGACTTTC. Its translation: CASTSRVSSGANVLTF. The chain recombines TRBV27 with TRBJ2-6, with D perhaps TRBD1 (5 bases). The germline V gene encodes CDR1 MNHEY and CDR2 SMNVEV (reference sequence). The length of the CDR3 is 16 residues. V lost 7 bases to trimming and J lost 0 bases, with 13 bases between them.

Note on this clonotype: A much larger clone lies one base from this, so it may be a read error. The genes are TRBV19 and TRBJ1-5; 10 nucleotides match TRBD1. CDR3 length equals 15 residues. Germline V gene data show CDR1 as LNHDA and CDR2 as SQIVND (reference sequence). The CDR3 DNA follows: TGTGCCAGTACCAAGACAGGGGGCGGCAATCGGCCCCAGCATTTT. Translated, it gives CASTKTGGGNRPQHF.

In regard to this clonotype: With a much larger clone just one base away, this may be a read error. The chain couples TRBV13 to TRBJ2-5; D call uncertain. The germline V gene encodes CDR1 PRHDT and CDR2 FYEKMQ (reference sequence). The CDR3 has 14 residues. The chain's CDR3 is CTSSLEETQETQYF. CDR3 coding DNA: TGTACCAGCAGCTTAGAGGAGACCCAAGAGACCCAGTACTTC.

This clonotype was counted a few times. The chain couples TRBV20-1 to TRBJ2-1, with 7 bases fitting TRBD2. The V gene end was trimmed by 0 bases and the J gene end by 4 bases; junction bases not matched to a gene: 9. The CDR3 is 16 amino acids. Germline V gene sequence: CDR1 DFQATT, CDR2 SNEGSKA (reference sequence). The CDR3 is CSARDKPGLPYNEQFF. The CDR3 bases are TGCAGTGCTAGAGACAAGCCGGGACTACCATACAATGAGCAGTTCTTC.

Ten or more counts support this clonotype. The chain combines TRBV5-4 with TRBJ2-7; no reliable D call. V was pared by 2 bases and J by 0 bases, with 12 bases between. Germline V gene sequence: CDR1 SGHNT, CDR2 YYREEE (reference sequence). This CDR3 has 15 amino acids. The CDR3 DNA is TGTGCCAGCAGCTTCGACGGGTCGACCTCCTACGAGCAGTACTTC. It is translated as CASSFDGSTSYEQYF.

The V and J genes are TRBV12-3 or TRBV12-4 and TRBJ2-1; 10 nucleotides line up with TRBD1. There are 16 residues in the CDR3. V trimming: 5 bases; J trimming: 0 bases; junction bases outside the gene matches: 4. The CDR3 here is CASSIGQGGSYNEQFF. CDR3 sequence (DNA): TGTGCCAGCAGTATTGGACAGGGGGGCTCCTACAATGAGCAGTTCTTC.

This clonotype was seen repeatedly, ten times or more. The chain is built from TRBV27 and TRBJ2-2, with 13 bases lining up with TRBD2. The CDR3 contains 17 residues. CDR1 is MNHEY and CDR2 is SMNVEV in the germline V gene (reference sequence). Trimming removed 4 bases from V and 5 bases from J; junction bases left unmatched: 7. CDR3 amino acids: CASSSGLAGWGTGELFF. Here the CDR3 DNA reads TGTGCCAGCAGTTCGGGACTAGCGGGGTGGGGGACCGGGGAGCTGTTTTTT.

Of note for this clonotype: A read error may be the cause here, since a much bigger clone is one base away. The rearrangement links TRBV5-6 to TRBJ2-7; 12 bases fit TRBD2. This CDR3 has 16 residues. The germline V gene encodes CDR1 SGHDT and CDR2 YYEEEE. In DNA form, the CDR3 reads TGTGCCAGCAGCTTGGGACTAGCGGGGGTGCGCCTCGAGCCGTACTTC. It codes for CASSLGLAGVRLEPYF.

This clonotype was counted many times. The chain couples TRBV2 to TRBJ2-3, with D tentatively TRBD1 or TRBD2 (6 bases each). In germline, CDR1 is SNHLY, CDR2 FYNNEI. The V gene lost 10 bases and the J gene lost 6 bases, with 29 bases spanning the gap. There are 17 residues in the CDR3. The CDR3 is CATTPRGQGPLLDTQYF. CDR3 sequence (DNA): TGTGCCACCACTCCACGGGGGCAGGGGCCCTTGTTGGATACGCAGTATTTT.

The genes are TRBV7-8 and TRBJ2-5; D is tentatively TRBD1 or TRBD2 (5 bases each). This CDR3 has 18 residues. The V gene lost 3 bases and the J gene lost 0 bases, with 20 bases spanning the gap. Per the germline V gene, CDR1 is SGHVS and CDR2 is FQNEAQ. CDR3: CASSLGVESGVYQETQYF. The DNA of the CDR3 is TGTGCCAGCAGCTTGGGGGTTGAGTCCGGGGTGTACCAAGAGACCCAGTACTTC. The full variable domain, completed using reference TRBV7-8 and TRBJ2-5, is GAGVSQSPRYKVAKRGQDVALRCDPISGHVSLFWYQQALGQGPEFLTYFQNEAQLDKSGLPSDRFFAERPEGSVSTLKIQRTQQEDSAVYLCASSLGVESGVYQETQYFGPGTRLLVL.